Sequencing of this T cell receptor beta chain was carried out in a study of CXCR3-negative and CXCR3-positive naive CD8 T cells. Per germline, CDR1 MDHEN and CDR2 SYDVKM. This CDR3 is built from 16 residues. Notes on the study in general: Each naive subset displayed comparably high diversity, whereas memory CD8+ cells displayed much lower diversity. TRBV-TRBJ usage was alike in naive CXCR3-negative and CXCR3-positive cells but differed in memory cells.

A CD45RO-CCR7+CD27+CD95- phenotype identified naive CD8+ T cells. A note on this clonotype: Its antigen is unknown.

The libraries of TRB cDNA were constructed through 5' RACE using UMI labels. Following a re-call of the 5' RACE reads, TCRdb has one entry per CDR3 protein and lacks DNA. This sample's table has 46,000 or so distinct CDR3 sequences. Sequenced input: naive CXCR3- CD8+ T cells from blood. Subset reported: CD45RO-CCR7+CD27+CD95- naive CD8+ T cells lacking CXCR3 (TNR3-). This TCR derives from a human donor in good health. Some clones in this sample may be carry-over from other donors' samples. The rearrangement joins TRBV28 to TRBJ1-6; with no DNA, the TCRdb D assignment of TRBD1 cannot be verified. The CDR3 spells CASSLPGSSYNSPLHF.